This TCR beta chain is from a study of beta chain features in type 1 diabetes. Expressed TCRB transcripts were sequenced because the entire RNA isolate underwent reverse transcription. Repertoires were generated with immunoSEQ multiplex PCR, while TCRdb's copy carries only in-frame clones and drops some. Found here are about 620,000 clones, around a sixth of them singletons; the top ten hold 0.09% to 0.095%. The V gene's germline CDR1 is GTSNPN and CDR2 SVGIG (reference sequence). Trimming removed 0 bases from V and 3 bases from J, with 26 bases in between. The CDR3 is 19 residues long. The sequenced sample consisted of naive CD4+ T cells from blood. The chain couples TRBV30 to TRBJ2-5; D perhaps matches TRBD1 (5 bases). The clonotype originates from a man between 18 and 29 years old in good health. The CDR3 protein is CAWSVQQGGSLSGKETQYF. As DNA, the CDR3 is TGTGCCTGGAGTGTACAGCAGGGTGGTTCCCTTAGTGGTAAAGAGACCCAGTACTTC.